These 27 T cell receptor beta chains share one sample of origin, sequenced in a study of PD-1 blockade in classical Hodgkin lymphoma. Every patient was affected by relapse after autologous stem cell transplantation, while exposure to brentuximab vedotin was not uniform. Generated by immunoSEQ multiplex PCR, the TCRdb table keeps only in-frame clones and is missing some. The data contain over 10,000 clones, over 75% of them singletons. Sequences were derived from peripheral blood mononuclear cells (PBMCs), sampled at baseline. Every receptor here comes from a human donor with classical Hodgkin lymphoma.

The chain's CDR3 is CSAQGPYQETQYF. CDR3 sequence (DNA): TGCAGCGCCCAGGGACCATACCAAGAGACCCAGTACTTC. This chain uses TRBV29-1 with TRBJ2-5; D tentatively fits TRBD1 or TRBD2 (5 bases each). Germline V gives CDR1 SQVTM, CDR2 ANQGSEA. This CDR3 spans 13 amino acids. Trimming took 7 bases from V and 0 from J, leaving 12 bases between them.

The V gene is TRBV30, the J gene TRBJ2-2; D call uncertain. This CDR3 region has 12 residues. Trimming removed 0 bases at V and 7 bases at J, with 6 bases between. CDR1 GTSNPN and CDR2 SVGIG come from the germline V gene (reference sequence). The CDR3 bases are TGTGCCTGGAGTGTACAGTTCGGGGAGCTGTTTTTT. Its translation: CAWSVQFGELFF.

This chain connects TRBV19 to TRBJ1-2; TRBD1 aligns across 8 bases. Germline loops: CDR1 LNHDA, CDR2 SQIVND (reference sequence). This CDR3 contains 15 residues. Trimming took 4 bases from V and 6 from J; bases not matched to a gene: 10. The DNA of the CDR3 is TGTGCCAGTAGTACGAACCGGGACAGGATCCATGGCTACACCTTC. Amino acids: CASSTNRDRIHGYTF.

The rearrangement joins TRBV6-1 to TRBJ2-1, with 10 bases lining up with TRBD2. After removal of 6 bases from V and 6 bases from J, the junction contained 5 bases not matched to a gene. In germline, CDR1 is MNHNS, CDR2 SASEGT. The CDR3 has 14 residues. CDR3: CASSSSGRGNEQFF. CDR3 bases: TGTGCCAGCAGCTCTAGCGGGAGAGGCAATGAGCAGTTCTTC.

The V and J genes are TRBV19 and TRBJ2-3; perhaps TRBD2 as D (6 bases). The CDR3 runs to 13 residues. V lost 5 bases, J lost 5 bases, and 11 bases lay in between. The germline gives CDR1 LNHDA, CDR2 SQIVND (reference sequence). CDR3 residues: CASSFSSGDTQYF. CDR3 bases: TGTGCCAGTAGTTTCAGTAGCGGAGATACGCAGTATTTT. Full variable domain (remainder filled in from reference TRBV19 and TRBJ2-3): DGGITQSPKYLFRKEGQNVTLSCEQNLNHDAMYWYRQDPGQGLRLIYYSQIVNDFQKGDIAEGYSVSREKKESFPLTVTSAQKNPTAFYLCASSFSSGDTQYFGPGTRLTVL.

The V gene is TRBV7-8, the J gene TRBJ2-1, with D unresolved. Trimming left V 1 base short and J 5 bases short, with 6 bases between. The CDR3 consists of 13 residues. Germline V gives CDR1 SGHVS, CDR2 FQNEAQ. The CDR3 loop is CASSLDSHNEQFF. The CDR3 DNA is TGTGCCAGCAGCTTAGATAGCCACAATGAGCAGTTCTTC.

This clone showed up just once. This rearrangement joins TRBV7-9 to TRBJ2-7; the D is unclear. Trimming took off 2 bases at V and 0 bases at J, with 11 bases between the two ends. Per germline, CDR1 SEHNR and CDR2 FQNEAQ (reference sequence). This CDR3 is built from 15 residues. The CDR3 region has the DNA TGTGCCAGCAGCTTAAGGGCGGTCGGCTCCTACGAGCAGTACTTC. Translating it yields CASSLRAVGSYEQYF.

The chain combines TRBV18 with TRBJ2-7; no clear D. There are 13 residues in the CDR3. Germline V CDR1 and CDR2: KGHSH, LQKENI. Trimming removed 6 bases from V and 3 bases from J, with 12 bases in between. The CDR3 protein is CASSPSRGYEQYF. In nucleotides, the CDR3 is TGTGCCAGCTCCCCTTCGCGAGGCTACGAGCAGTACTTC.

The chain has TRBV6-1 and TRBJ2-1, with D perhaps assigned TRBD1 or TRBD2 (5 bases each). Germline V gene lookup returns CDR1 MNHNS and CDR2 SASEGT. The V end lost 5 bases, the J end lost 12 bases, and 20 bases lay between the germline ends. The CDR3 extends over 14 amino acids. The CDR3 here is CASSHRDPAKGQFF. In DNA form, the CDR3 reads TGTGCCAGCAGTCACCGGGACCCTGCTAAGGGGCAGTTCTTC.

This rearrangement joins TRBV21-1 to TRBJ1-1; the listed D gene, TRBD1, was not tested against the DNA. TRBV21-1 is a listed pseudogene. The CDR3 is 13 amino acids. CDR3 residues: CASSKDRGSEAFF. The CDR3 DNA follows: TGTGCCAGCAGCAAAGACAGGGGATCTGAAGCTTTCTTT.

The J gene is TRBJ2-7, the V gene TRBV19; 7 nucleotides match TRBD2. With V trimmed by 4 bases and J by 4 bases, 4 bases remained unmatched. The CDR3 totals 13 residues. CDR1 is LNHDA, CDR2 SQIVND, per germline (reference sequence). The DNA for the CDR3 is TGTGCCAGTAGTAGCGGGAGAGGTTACGAGCAGTACTTC. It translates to CASSSGRGYEQYF.

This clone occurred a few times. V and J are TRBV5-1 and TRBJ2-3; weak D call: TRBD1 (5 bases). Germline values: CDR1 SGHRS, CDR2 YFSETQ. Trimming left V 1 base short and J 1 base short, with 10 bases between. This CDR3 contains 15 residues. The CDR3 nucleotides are TGCGCCAGCAGCTTGTCAGGGTTCGGCACAGATACGCAGTATTTT. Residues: CASSLSGFGTDTQYF.

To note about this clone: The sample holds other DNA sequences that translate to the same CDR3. This CDR3 is CASSLRQNTEAFF. The CDR3 DNA sequence: TGTGCCAGCAGTTTACGACAGAACACTGAAGCTTTCTTT. This chain uses TRBV28 with TRBJ1-1; D is unclear. The germline V and J ends were trimmed by 2 bases and 1 base, with 5 bases remaining between them. The CDR3 spans 13 residues. The V gene's germline CDR1 is MDHEN and CDR2 SYDVKM. The full variable domain, completed using reference TRBV28 and TRBJ1-1, is DVKVTQSSRYLVKRTGEKVFLECVQDMDHENMFWYRQDPGLGLRLIYFSYDVKMKEKGDIPEGYSVSREKKERFSLILESASTNQTSMYLCASSLRQNTEAFFGQGTRLTVV.

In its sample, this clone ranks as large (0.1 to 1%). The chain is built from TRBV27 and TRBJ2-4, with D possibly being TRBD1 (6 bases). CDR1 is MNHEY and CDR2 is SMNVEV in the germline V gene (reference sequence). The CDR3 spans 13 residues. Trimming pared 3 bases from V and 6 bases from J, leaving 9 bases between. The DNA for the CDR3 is TGTGCCAGCAGTTTGGCCAGGGGAAACATTCAGTACTTC. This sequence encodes CASSLARGNIQYF.

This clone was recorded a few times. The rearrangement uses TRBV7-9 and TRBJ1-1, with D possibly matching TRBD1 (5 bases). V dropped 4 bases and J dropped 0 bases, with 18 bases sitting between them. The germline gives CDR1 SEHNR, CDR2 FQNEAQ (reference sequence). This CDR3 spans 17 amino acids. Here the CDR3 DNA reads TGTGCCAGCAGCTCCCATGACAAACAGGAGTTGAACACTGAAGCTTTCTTT. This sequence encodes CASSSHDKQELNTEAFF.

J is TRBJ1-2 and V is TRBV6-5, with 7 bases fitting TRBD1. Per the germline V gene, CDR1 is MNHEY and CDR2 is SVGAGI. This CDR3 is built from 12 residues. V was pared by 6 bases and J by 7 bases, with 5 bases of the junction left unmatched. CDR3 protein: CASSKTGLGYTF. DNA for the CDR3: TGTGCCAGCAGCAAGACAGGGCTTGGCTACACCTTC.

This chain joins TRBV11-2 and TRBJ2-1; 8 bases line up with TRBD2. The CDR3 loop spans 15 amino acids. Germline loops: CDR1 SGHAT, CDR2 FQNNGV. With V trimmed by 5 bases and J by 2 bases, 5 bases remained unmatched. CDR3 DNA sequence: TGTGCCAGCAGCGCCCCGGGACTAGCCTACAATGAGCAGTTCTTC. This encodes CASSAPGLAYNEQFF.

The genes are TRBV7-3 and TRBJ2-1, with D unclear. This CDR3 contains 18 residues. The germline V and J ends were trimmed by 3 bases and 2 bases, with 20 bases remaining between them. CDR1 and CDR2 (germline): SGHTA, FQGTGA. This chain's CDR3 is CASSFVGGTLPAYNEQFF. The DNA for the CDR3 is TGTGCCAGCAGCTTTGTTGGCGGCACCCTCCCCGCCTACAATGAGCAGTTCTTC.

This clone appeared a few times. The CDR3 DNA is TGTGCCAGCGGCCATGGGCAGTCGAACACTGAAGCTTTCTTT. It specifies CASGHGQSNTEAFF. This sequence joins TRBV2 and TRBJ1-1; D gene uncertain. Trimming stripped 8 bases from V and 1 base from J, with 14 bases between. Germline V gene sequence: CDR1 SNHLY, CDR2 FYNNEI. The length of the CDR3 is 14 residues.

The CDR3 DNA reads as TGTGCCAGCCACACCGACTCCTACAATGAGCAGTTCTTC. Its translation: CASHTDSYNEQFF. J is TRBJ2-1 and V is TRBV5-4, with unresolved D. Germline V CDR1 and CDR2: SGHNT, YYREEE (reference sequence). The CDR3 totals 13 residues. Trimming left V 7 bases short and J 0 bases short, with 8 bases between.

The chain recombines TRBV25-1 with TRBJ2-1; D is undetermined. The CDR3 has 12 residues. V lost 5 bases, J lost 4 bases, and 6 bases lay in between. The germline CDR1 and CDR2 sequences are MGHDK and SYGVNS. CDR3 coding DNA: TGTGCCAGCAGTTCTAGATACAATGAGCAGTTCTTC. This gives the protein CASSSRYNEQFF.

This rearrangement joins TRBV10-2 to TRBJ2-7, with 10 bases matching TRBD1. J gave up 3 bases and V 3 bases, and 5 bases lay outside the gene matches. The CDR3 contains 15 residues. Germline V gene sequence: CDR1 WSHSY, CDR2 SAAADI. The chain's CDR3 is CASSDRTGGSYEQYF. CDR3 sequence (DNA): TGCGCCAGCAGTGATCGGACAGGGGGGAGCTACGAGCAGTACTTC.

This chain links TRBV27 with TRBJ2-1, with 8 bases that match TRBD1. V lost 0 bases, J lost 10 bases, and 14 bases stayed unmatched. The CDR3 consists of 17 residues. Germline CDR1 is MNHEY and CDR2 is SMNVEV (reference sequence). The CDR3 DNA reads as TGTGCCAGCAGTTTATCTAAGGGGCAGGGGGCGATGAACGAGCAGTTCTTC. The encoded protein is CASSLSKGQGAMNEQFF.

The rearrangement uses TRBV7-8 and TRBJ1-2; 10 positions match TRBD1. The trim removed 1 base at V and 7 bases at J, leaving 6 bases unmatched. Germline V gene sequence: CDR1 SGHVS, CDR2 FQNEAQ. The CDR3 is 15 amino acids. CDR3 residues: CASSLGIGTGAGYTF. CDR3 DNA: TGTGCCAGCAGCTTAGGAATTGGGACAGGGGCTGGCTACACCTTC.

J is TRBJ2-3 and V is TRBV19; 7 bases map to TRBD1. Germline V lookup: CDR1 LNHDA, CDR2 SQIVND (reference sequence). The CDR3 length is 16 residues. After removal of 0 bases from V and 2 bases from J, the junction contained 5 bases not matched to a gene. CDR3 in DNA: TGTGCCAGTAGTATAGATACAGACAGGGCCACAGATACGCAGTATTTT. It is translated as CASSIDTDRATDTQYF.

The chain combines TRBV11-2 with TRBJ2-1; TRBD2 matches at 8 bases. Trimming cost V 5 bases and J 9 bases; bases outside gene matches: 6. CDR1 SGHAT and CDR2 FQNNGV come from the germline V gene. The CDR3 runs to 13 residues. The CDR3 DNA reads TGTGCCAGCAGCGCCTCCGGGACTAGTGAGCAGTTCTTC. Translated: CASSASGTSEQFF.

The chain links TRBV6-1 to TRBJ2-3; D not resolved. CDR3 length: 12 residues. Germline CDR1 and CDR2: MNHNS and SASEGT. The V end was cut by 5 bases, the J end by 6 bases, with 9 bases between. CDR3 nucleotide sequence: TGTGCCAGCAGTAGAGTTAGTGATACGCAGTATTTT. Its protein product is CASSRVSDTQYF.